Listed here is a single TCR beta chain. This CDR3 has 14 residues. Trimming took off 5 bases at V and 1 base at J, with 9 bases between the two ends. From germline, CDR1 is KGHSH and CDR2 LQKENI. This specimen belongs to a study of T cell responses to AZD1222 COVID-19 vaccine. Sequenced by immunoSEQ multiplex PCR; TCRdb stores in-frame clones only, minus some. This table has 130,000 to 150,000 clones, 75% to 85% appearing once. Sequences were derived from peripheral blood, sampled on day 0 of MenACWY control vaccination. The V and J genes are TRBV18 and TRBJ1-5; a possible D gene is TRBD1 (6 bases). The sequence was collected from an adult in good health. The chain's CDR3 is CASSAGQSNQPQHF. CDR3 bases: TGTGCCAGCTCAGCAGGACAGAGCAATCAGCCCCAGCATTTT.